The entry that follows covers one T cell receptor beta chain sequence. The data stem from a study of T cells in narcolepsy. The protocol was immunoSEQ multiplex PCR, while the TCRdb copy is restricted to in-frame clones and leaves out a portion. The table lists roughly 17,000 clones, roughly 72% of them singletons, with 11% to 15% in the top ten. V shed 1 base, J shed 6 bases, and the junction held 7 bases outside the gene matches. CDR3 length: 15 amino acids. Germline V lookup: CDR1 LNHDA, CDR2 SQIVND (reference sequence). Sequenced material: CD45RA- memory CD8+ T cells from PBMCs. The chain is built from TRBV19 and TRBJ2-3; 7 bases fit TRBD2. The TCR comes from a human donor with narcolepsy. The CDR3 spells CASSIGGLGIDTQYF. CDR3 in DNA: TGTGCCAGTAGTATAGGCGGACTAGGAATTGATACGCAGTATTTT.